The text below deals with one T cell receptor (beta chain). Its antigen is not known. This specimen belongs to a study of radiotherapy plus CTLA-4 blockade in lung cancer. Study-wide context: Of the patients, about 18% showed objective responses and 31% attained disease control. Study results and caveats: Tumor-origin TCR clones grew in blood after radiotherapy plus ipilimumab. Early shifts in blood T cell clones, with interferon-beta, reportedly predicted response best.

Patients had chemo-refractory metastatic non-small-cell lung cancer and received focal radiation plus CTLA-4 blockade that used ipilimumab. Looked up from germline, CDR1 is SNHLY and CDR2 is FYNNEI. The CDR3 consists of 14 residues. V lost 2 bases to trimming and J lost 1 base, with 6 bases between them. Sequenced by immunoSEQ multiplex PCR; TCRdb stores in-frame clones only, minus some. There are some 100,000 clones in the sample; over 80% occur only once, and roughly 15% lies in the top ten. This TCR was sampled from a human donor with non-small cell lung cancer that progressed on radiotherapy plus ipilimumab. The chain employs TRBV2 and TRBJ1-3; D gene unclear. The input for sequencing was peripheral blood, taken from a patient treated with radiotherapy plus ipilimumab. The CDR3 sequence is CASSERRSGNTIYF. The CDR3 DNA follows: TGTGCCAGCAGTGAACGGAGGTCTGGAAACACCATATATTTT.